The entry below gives a single T cell receptor beta chain sequence along with its context. Clones were sequenced by immunoSEQ multiplex PCR, and TCRdb holds only the in-frame ones, with some missing. The sample has over 95,000 clones; under 70% are singletons. The ends were cut back, 3 bases at V and 4 bases at J, with 11 bases in the middle. Germline loops: CDR1 SGHAT, CDR2 FQNNGV. The CDR3 has 14 amino acids. This sample stems from a study of shared clonotypes between healthy human individuals. The sample comprised memory CD8+ T cells sorted from blood. Subset indicated: CD45RO+ cells pooled with CCR7-negative TemRA cells. The gene calls are TRBV11-2 and TRBJ2-3; D uncertain. The receptor was isolated from a woman aged 25 to 39 in good health. For the CDR3, the DNA is TGTGCCAGCAGCTTTAAAGGGATCGCAGATACGCAGTATTTT. It yields the protein CASSFKGIADTQYF.